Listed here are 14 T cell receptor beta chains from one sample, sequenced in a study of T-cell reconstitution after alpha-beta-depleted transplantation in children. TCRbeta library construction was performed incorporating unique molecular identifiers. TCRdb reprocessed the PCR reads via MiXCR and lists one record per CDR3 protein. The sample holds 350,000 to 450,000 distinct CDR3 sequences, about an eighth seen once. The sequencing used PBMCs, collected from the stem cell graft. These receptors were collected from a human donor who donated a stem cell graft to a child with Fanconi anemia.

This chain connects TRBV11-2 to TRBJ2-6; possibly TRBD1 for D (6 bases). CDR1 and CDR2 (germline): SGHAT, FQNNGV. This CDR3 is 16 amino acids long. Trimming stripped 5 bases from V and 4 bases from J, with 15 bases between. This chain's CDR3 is CASSPPPGAGANVLTF. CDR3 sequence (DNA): TGTGCCAGCAGCCCACCCCCAGGGGCCGGGGCCAACGTCCTGACTTTC.

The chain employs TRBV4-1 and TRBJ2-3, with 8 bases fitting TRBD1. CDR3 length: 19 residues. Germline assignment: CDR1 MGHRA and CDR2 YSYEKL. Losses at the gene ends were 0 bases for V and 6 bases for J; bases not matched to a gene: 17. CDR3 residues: CASSQEADRETGDVDTQYF. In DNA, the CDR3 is TGCGCCAGCAGCCAAGAAGCGGACAGGGAAACAGGGGACGTGGATACGCAGTATTTT.

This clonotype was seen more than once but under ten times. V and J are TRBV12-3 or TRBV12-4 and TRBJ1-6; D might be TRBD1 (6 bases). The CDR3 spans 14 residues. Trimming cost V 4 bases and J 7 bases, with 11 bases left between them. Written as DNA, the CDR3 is TGTGCCAGCAGTTATTCAGGGGCAAATTCACCCCTCCACTTT. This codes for CASSYSGANSPLHF.

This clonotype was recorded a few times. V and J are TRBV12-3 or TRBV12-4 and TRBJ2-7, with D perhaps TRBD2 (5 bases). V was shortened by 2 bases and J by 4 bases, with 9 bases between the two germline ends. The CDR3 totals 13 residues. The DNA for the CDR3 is TGTGCCAGCAGTTTAACGGGGAAGTACGAGCAGTACTTC. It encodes CASSLTGKYEQYF.

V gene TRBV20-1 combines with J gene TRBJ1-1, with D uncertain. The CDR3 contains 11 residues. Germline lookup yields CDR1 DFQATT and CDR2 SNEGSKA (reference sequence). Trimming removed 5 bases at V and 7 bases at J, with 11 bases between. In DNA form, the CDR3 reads TGCAGTGCTGAGACCGGGATTGAAGCTTTCTTT. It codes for CSAETGIEAFF.

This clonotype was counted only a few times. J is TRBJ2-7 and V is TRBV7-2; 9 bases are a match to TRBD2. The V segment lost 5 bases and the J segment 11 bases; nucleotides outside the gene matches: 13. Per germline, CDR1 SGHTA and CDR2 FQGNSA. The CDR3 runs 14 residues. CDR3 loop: CASSPTHSGGFKYF. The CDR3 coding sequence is TGTGCCAGCAGCCCCACCCACAGCGGGGGGTTTAAGTACTTC.

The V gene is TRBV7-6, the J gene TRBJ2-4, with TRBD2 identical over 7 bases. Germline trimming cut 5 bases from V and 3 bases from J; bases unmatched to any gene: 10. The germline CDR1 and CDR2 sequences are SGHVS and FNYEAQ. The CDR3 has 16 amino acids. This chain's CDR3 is CASSLLAAGVKNIQYF. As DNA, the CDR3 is TGTGCCAGCAGCCTCCTCGCGGCGGGGGTCAAAAACATTCAGTACTTC.

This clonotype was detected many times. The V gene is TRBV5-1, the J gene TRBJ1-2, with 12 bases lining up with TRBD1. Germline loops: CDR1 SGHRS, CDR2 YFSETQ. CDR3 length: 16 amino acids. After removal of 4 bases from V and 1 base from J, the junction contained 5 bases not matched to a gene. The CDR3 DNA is TGCGCCAGCAGCCTCGGGACAGGGGGCCTTAACTATGGCTACACCTTC. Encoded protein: CASSLGTGGLNYGYTF.

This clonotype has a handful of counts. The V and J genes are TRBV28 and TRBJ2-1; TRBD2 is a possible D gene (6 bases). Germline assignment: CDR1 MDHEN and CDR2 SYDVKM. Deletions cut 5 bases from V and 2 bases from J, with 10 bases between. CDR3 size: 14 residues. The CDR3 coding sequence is TGTGCCAGCAGTGCCGGGACTGCCTACAATGAGCAGTTCTTC. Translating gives CASSAGTAYNEQFF.

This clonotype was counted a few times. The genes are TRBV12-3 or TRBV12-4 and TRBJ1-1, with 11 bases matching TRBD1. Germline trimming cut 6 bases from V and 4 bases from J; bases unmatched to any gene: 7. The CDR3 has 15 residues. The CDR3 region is CASSRTGGAGTEAFF. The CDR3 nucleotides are TGTGCCAGCAGCCGGACAGGGGGCGCCGGCACTGAAGCTTTCTTT.

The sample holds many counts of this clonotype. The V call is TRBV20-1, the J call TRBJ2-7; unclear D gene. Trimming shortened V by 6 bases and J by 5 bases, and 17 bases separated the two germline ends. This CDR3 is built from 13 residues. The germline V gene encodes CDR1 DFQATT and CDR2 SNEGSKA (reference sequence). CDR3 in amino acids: CSARYPVSNEQYV. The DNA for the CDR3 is TGCAGTGCCCGGTACCCGGTCAGCAACGAGCAGTACGTC.

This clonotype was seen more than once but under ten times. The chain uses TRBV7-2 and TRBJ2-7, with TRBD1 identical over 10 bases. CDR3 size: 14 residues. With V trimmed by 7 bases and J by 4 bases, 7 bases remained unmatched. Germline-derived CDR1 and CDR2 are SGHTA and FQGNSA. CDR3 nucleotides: TGTGCCAGCACCGCAAGACAGGGGGCTTACGAGCAGTACTTC. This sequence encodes CASTARQGAYEQYF.

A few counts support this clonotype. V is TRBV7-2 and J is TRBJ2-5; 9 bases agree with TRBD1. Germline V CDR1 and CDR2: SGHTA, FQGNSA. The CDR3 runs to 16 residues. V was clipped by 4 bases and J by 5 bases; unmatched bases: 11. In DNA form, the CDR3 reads TGTGCCAGCAGCTCCGTCTCTAGCGGACAGGGGGAGACCCAGTACTTC. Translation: CASSSVSSGQGETQYF.

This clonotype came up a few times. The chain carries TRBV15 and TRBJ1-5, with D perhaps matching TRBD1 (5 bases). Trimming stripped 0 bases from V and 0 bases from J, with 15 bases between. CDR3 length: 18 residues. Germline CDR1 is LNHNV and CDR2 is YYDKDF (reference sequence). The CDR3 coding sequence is TGTGCCACCAGCAGAGATCACCTGAGGACAAATAGCAATCAGCCCCAGCATTTT. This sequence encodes CATSRDHLRTNSNQPQHF.